This T cell receptor beta chain derives from a study of T cell repertoires in cytomegalovirus infection. At the level of the study: Selected CMV epitopes included recently identified HLA-C-restricted ones as well as well-studied HLA-B-restricted ones. Both a matching HLA type and CMV infection were indicated by public TCR beta signatures.

General study findings and limits: What dominated the ex vivo response were HLA-C-restricted CMV-specific TCR beta clonotypes. Cumulated frequencies of public TCR beta families served to identify carriers of CMV plus the relevant HLA.

This CDR3 is built from 17 residues. The germline gives CDR1 SGHVS, CDR2 FNYEAQ. This clonotype was observed a few times. Antigen: not known. Compared with germline, one end of the junction differs, possibly owing to a read error. In TCRdb, the reads were re-called with MiXCR into one record per CDR3 protein. The data contain 830,000 or so distinct CDR3 sequences, around a third of them singletons. The source of this sequence is a human donor in good health (CMV status not recorded). Some clones in this sample may be carry-over from other donors' samples. The J gene is TRBJ1-3, the V gene TRBV7-6; D possibly corresponds to TRBD1 (5 bases). Specimen: cultured CD8+ T cells from PBMCs, collected from culture after CMV antigen stimulation. CDR3 sequence: CASSLASREASGNTIYF. CDR3 bases: TGTGCCAGCAGCCTAGCCTCCAGGGAGGCCTCTGGAAACACCATATATTTT.